The entry below gives a single T cell receptor (beta chain) sequence along with its context. The antigen remains unidentified. A read error may be the cause here, since a much bigger clone is one base away. This entry belongs to a study of shared clonotypes between healthy human individuals. Looking at the study overall: Ranging from 18 to 49 in age, donors were a couple of women and a few men. The plates for each donor numbered three CD4 naive, three CD4 memory, two CD8 naive and one CD8 memory.

Study-wide results and caveats: The small donor group covered limited genetic and exposure diversity.

This CDR3 has 10 residues. The germline V gene encodes CDR1 SQVTM and CDR2 ANQGSEA. V lost 6 bases to trimming and J lost 3 bases, with 5 bases between them. TCRdb's copy holds only in-frame clones and misses some; the assay was immunoSEQ multiplex PCR. The sample yields approximately 1,000,000 clones, 70% to 80% seen once. The sequenced sample consisted of memory CD4+ T cells from PBMCs. Subset defined: CD45RA-negative fraction. The chain uses TRBV29-1 and TRBJ1-1, with D hard to call. The receptor's source is a man younger than 30 in good health. Some clones in this sample may be carry-over from other donors' samples. CDR3 amino acids: CSVGYTEAFF. DNA for the CDR3: TGCAGCGTGGGGTACACTGAAGCTTTCTTT.